This paragraph reports one T cell receptor (beta chain). Antigen specificity is unknown. This sample is part of a study of metastatic and nonmetastatic thyroid tumors. Findings and limits, study-wide: It was reportedly found that TCR beta diversity was significantly higher in malignant thyroid tumors than in benign nodules, a difference seen in both blood and tumor samples.

CDR3 size: 15 residues. Germline assignment: CDR1 SEHNR and CDR2 FQNEAQ (reference sequence). Trimming cost V 5 bases and J 6 bases, with 14 bases left between them. Every patient was untreated before thyroid surgery. TCRdb ran MiXCR on the PCR reads. The sample holds 7,000 to 9,500 clones; 24% are singletons and the top ten take 15% to 18%. This sequence joins TRBV7-9 and TRBJ1-6; D perhaps matches TRBD1 (6 bases). The clonotype was recovered from a female donor with papillary thyroid cancer or a benign thyroid nodule (not recorded which). Some clones in this sample may be carry-over from other donors' samples. The material sequenced was tumor tissue. The CDR3 region is CASSPDRAGNSPLHF. CDR3 coding DNA: TGTGCCAGCAGCCCGGACAGAGCGGGTAATTCACCCCTCCACTTT.